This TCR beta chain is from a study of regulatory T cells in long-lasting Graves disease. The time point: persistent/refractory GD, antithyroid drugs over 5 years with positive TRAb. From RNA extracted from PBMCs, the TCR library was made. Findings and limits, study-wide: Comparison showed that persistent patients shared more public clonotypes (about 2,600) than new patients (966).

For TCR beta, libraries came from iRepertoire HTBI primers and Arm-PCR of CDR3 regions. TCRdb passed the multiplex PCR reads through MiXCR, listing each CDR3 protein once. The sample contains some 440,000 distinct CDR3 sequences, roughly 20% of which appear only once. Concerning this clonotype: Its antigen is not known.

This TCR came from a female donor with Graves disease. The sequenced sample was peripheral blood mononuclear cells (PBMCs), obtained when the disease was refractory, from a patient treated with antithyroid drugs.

The CDR3 here is CASSEALRLAGDEQYF. CDR3 nucleotide sequence: TGTGCCAGCAGTGAAGCGCTTAGACTAGCGGGCGACGAGCAGTACTTC. The rearrangement uses TRBV6-1 and TRBJ2-7; TRBD2 matches at 10 bases. The CDR3 has 16 residues. V dropped 0 bases and J dropped 5; count of bases not matched to a gene: 7. CDR1 and CDR2 (germline): MNHNS, SASEGT.